This entry concerns a single TCR beta chain. Its antigen is undetermined. This sample was included in a study of cytomegalovirus exposure and HLA in healthy donors. Study overall: Across some 400 genotyped donors, roughly 85% landed in the Caucasian-associated ancestry cluster.

The germline V gene has CDR1 MNHNS and CDR2 SASEGT. This CDR3 region has 13 residues. V shed 4 bases and J shed 4 bases, with 7 bases lying between them. General study points: Being productive about 87% or about 30% of the time was typical of most TCR beta V segments in an earlier analysis. A few of the chains that were CMV-associated were confirmed in vitro to be specific for CMV antigens. TCR beta chains numbering under 200 were designated cytomegalovirus-associated.

The primer mix had 60 Vbeta and 13 Jbeta primers. The assay was immunoSEQ multiplex PCR, and TCRdb's table has in-frame clones only and misses some. In the table there are about 93,000 clones, around 76% of which are singletons. V and J are TRBV6-1 and TRBJ2-2; D gene ambiguous. Sequenced sample: PBMCs. This TCR came from a man younger than 40 in good health and CMV-seronegative. The CDR3 reads CASSVLFTGELFF. The DNA for the CDR3 is TGTGCCAGCAGTGTCCTATTCACCGGGGAGCTGTTTTTT.